This T cell receptor beta chain is from a study of T cell changes during pregnancy in multiple sclerosis (dated by TCRdb to between 2018 and 2020). Regarding the research as a whole: Changes in the T cell repertoire over the course of pregnancy were examined in this study in women with multiple sclerosis.

The library was generated by the immunoSEQ multiplex PCR assay. TCRdb limited this immuneACCESS table to in-frame rearrangements with V and J called. A share of clones is missing; checked studies link under half to unresolved V genes, and the rest is unexplained. Counted in this sample were around 80,000 clones; about 95% of them appeared once. The top ten clonotypes cover 0.85% to 1.3% of the sample. Details on this clone: The antigen this receptor binds is unknown. Within one base of it there is no much larger clone, and no base qualities were kept.

The germline V gene sets CDR1 to SGHVS and CDR2 to FNYEAQ. Here V drops 4 bases and J drops 10 bases, and the junction holds 7 bases not matched to any gene. From the cysteine up to the phenylalanine, the CDR3 has a length of 15 residues. Only CDR3 DNA remains: 45 bases, in frame from the first base. The material sequenced was peripheral blood, taken in the second trimester of pregnancy. This clonotype was sampled from a female donor with multiple sclerosis, enrolled in a pregnancy study. The sequence joins TRBV7-6 to TRBJ2-1; 13 central bases correspond to TRBD2. The DNA sequence follows: TGTGCCAGCAGCTCGCCGGGACTAGCGGGGCAGGAGCAGTTCTTC. It translates to CASSSPGLAGQEQFF.